This T cell receptor (beta chain) was captured in a study of blood T cell repertoires in COVID-19. Study-wide context: Donors in the United States, Italy and Spain gave samples during acute or convalescent COVID-19.

TCRdb keeps only in-frame clones here, not all; method: immunoSEQ multiplex PCR. This sample carries 110,000 or so clones, about three quarters of them seen once, and the ten largest clones take 1.5% to 2%. This CDR3 is built from 14 residues. Per the germline V gene, CDR1 is MNHEY and CDR2 is SVGAGI. J gave up 2 bases and V 5 bases, and 5 bases lay outside the gene matches. The source is a woman in her thirties or forties with acute or convalescent COVID-19. The rearrangement uses TRBV6-5 and TRBJ1-1; 7 positions agree with TRBD1. Specimen: peripheral blood. For the CDR3, the DNA is TGTGCCAGCAGTAAGGACAGGCCCAACACTGAAGCTTTCTTT. It codes for CASSKDRPNTEAFF.